The entry below describes one TCR beta chain. Its target is unknown. The CDR3 runs to 15 residues. J lost 6 bases, V lost 5 bases, and 6 bases had no gene match. Germline V gene sequence: CDR1 MNHNY, CDR2 SVGAGI (reference sequence). The data are from a study of shared clonotypes between healthy human individuals. Overall study results and limits: Sorted-subset samples were not fully sequenced, rarefaction indicated. Naive CD4 clonotypes were shared across several donors at approximately 5.3%.

TCRdb keeps only in-frame clones here, not all; method: immunoSEQ multiplex PCR. The table records hundreds of thousands of clones, roughly 73% of them present only once. The source is a woman aged 30 to 39 in good health. The sample was memory CD4+ T cells sorted from blood. Indicated subset: CD45RA-negative fraction. J is TRBJ2-1 and V is TRBV6-6, with 11 bases that match TRBD2. The DNA for the CDR3 is TGTGCCAGCAGTCGGGGACTAGCGGAACCCAATGAGCAGTTCTTC. Residues: CASSRGLAEPNEQFF.